A single sample is the source of the 11 T cell receptor beta chains below, sequenced in a study of read filtering for tumor transcriptome and immune sequencing. Molecular barcoded adaptors covering alpha/delta and beta/gamma chains were used on about 0.4 ug RNA. TCRdb reprocessed the reads via MiXCR and lists one record per CDR3 protein. Here the sample spans roughly 41,000 distinct CDR3 sequences, approximately 15% being singletons. Sequencing was carried out using a population of CD138-negative cells sorted from bone marrow. The source of these receptors is a donor aged 40 or over with multiple myeloma.

As for this clonotype: Given a much more abundant clone one base away, this may be a read error. J is TRBJ1-2 and V is TRBV7-2; no definite D call. Trimming cost V 7 bases and J 1 base, with 4 bases left between them. CDR1 is SGHTA, CDR2 FQGNSA, per germline. The CDR3 runs 11 residues. In DNA form, the CDR3 reads TGTACCAGCACCAATAACTATGGCTACACCTTC. Translating gives CTSTNNYGYTF.

This clonotype was counted at least ten times. The chain couples TRBV7-2 to TRBJ1-5, with 7 bases that match TRBD1. This CDR3 spans 14 amino acids. Germline assignment: CDR1 SGHTA and CDR2 FQGNSA. Losses at the gene ends were 4 bases for V and 7 bases for J; bases not matched to a gene: 7. The CDR3 spells CASSSTGSGQPQHF. CDR3 in DNA: TGTGCCAGCAGCTCGACAGGGTCCGGGCAGCCCCAGCATTTT. Full variable domain (rest looked up from reference TRBV7-2 and TRBJ1-5): GAGVSQSPSNKVTEKGKDVELRCDPISGHTALYWYRQSLGQGLEFLIYFQGNSAPDKSGLPSDRFSAERTGGSVSTLTIQRTQQEDSAVYLCASSSTGSGQPQHFGDGTRLSIL.

This clonotype has ten or more counts. The CDR3 bases are TGCAGCGTTGACAGCGGGGTCCAAGAGACCCAGTACTTC. Translating gives CSVDSGVQETQYF. The chain combines TRBV29-1 with TRBJ2-5; 7 bases are a match to TRBD2. V lost 3 bases to trimming and J lost 1 base; unmatched junction nucleotides: 2. CDR1 SQVTM and CDR2 ANQGSEA come from the germline V gene. The CDR3 is made up of 13 amino acids.

The sample holds many counts of this clonotype. This chain uses TRBV27 with TRBJ2-7, with 8 bases identical to TRBD1. This CDR3 contains 15 residues. The V and J ends lost 6 bases and 8 bases, in that order; junction bases with no gene match: 15. From germline, CDR1 is MNHEY and CDR2 SMNVEV (reference sequence). CDR3 sequence reads: CASSPGDRTVLKQYF. The CDR3 bases are TGTGCCAGCAGCCCCGGGGACAGGACCGTCTTGAAGCAGTACTTC.

This clonotype was recorded many times. The chain employs TRBV7-9 and TRBJ2-7; D ambiguous. The CDR3 sequence is 14 residues long. CDR1 is SEHNR and CDR2 is FQNEAQ in the germline V gene (reference sequence). The V and J ends lost 2 bases and 1 base respectively, with 9 bases between them. The CDR3, as DNA: TGTGCCAGCAGCTTAAACTGGGGTTCCTACGAGCAGTACTTC. This codes for CASSLNWGSYEQYF.

This clonotype was counted many times. The V gene is TRBV5-1, the J gene TRBJ1-1; 10 positions match TRBD1. Germline trimming cut 3 bases from V and 4 bases from J; bases unmatched to any gene: 6. Looked up from germline, CDR1 is SGHRS and CDR2 is YFSETQ. The CDR3 has 15 amino acids. CDR3 nucleotide sequence: TGCGCCAGCAGCTACGTGACAGGGGGCGGCACTGAAGCTTTCTTT. Amino acids: CASSYVTGGGTEAFF.

This clonotype was counted many times. This sequence joins TRBV25-1 and TRBJ2-7; 11 bases align to TRBD2. V dropped 3 bases and J dropped 2; count of bases not matched to a gene: 6. The length of the CDR3 is 16 residues. Germline V lookup: CDR1 MGHDK, CDR2 SYGVNS. The CDR3 DNA reads TGTGCCAGCAGTGACCCATATAGCGGGAGGGCCTACGAGCAGTACTTC. Its translation: CASSDPYSGRAYEQYF.

On this clonotype itself: This clone may be a read error of a much larger clone one base away. This chain connects TRBV20-1 to TRBJ2-7, with D unresolved. The CDR3 length is 12 residues. With 5 bases removed from V and 5 bases from J, the gap between germline ends came to 13 bases. Germline V CDR1 and CDR2: DFQATT, SNEGSKA (reference sequence). The CDR3 nucleotides are TGCAGTGCTGGAAGGGCCGGCCACGAGCAGTACTTC. As protein: CSAGRAGHEQYF.

This clonotype has ten or more counts. V usage is TRBV10-3 and J usage is TRBJ2-1; TRBD2 matches at 12 bases. V trimming: 6 bases; J trimming: 2 bases; junction bases outside the gene matches: 2. The CDR3 has 15 residues. CDR1 is ENHRY, CDR2 SYGVKD, per germline. The CDR3 DNA is TGTGCCATCAGCCGGACTAGCGGGACCTACAATGAGCAGTTCTTC. Translated: CAISRTSGTYNEQFF.

This clonotype has at least ten counts. The genes are TRBV5-1 and TRBJ1-1; D is unresolved. Germline V gene data show CDR1 as SGHRS and CDR2 as YFSETQ. The CDR3 extends over 16 amino acids. Trimming cost V 0 bases and J 0 bases, with 12 bases left between them. This CDR3 is CASSLGQGFMNTEAFF. The CDR3 nucleotides read TGCGCCAGCAGCTTGGGTCAAGGATTTATGAACACTGAAGCTTTCTTT. The whole variable domain, remainder taken from reference TRBV5-1 and TRBJ1-1, is KAGVTQTPRYLIKTRGQQVTLSCSPISGHRSVSWYQQTPGQGLQFLFEYFSETQRNKGNFPGRFSGRQFSNSRSEMNVSTLELGDSALYLCASSLGQGFMNTEAFFGQGTRLTVV.

This clonotype was seen ten or more times. This chain uses TRBV7-2 with TRBJ1-1; weak D call: TRBD1 (5 bases). Germline V gives CDR1 SGHTA, CDR2 FQGNSA. CDR3 length: 17 amino acids. With 5 bases removed from V and 2 bases from J, the gap between germline ends came to 21 bases. The CDR3 loop reads CASSRRDLRGINTEAFF. CDR3 DNA: TGTGCCAGCAGCCGCCGGGACCTAAGGGGTATTAACACTGAAGCTTTCTTT.